These 23 T cell receptor beta chains were all obtained from the same sample, sequenced in a study of tumor and adjacent non-tumor tissue in lung cancer. No cell sorting was done before RNA was extracted from the tissue. More than 3 cm separated this lung sample from the edge of the tumor. Three rounds of nested PCR, following a modified ARM-PCR protocol, produced the TCRbeta library. TCRdb reanalysed the multiplex PCR reads using MiXCR and keeps one entry per CDR3 protein. This sample has about 67,000 distinct CDR3 sequences, with 75% to 85% found just once. The sample was distant non-tumor lung tissue. The receptors were gathered from a man aged 55 to 69 with non-small cell lung cancer.

This clonotype occurred a few times. This CDR3 is missing its conserved last phenylalanine or tryptophan, likely due to a read error. V gene TRBV6-5 combines with J gene TRBJ2-7; 9 nucleotides agree with TRBD2. The ends lost 1 base at V and 3 bases at J; junction bases unmatched: 16. Germline CDR1 is MNHEY and CDR2 is SVGAGI. The length of the CDR3 is 19 residues. The CDR3 DNA is TGTGCCAGCAGTTACTACACGCCCAACCTAGCGGGACGACACTACGAGCAGTACTTA. Its protein product is CASSYYTPNLAGRHYEQYL.

Regarding this clonotype: One junction end does not reproduce the germline sequence, and a read error may be involved. The chain links TRBV5-5 to TRBJ2-3; the D gene is possibly TRBD2 (5 bases). Germline CDR1 is SGHKS and CDR2 is YYEKEE (reference sequence). This CDR3 is built from 15 residues. CDR3 DNA sequence: TGTGCCAGCTGCCGGTGGGAAGAGCGGCCAGATACGCACTATTTT. Its protein is CASCRWEERPDTHYF.

Note on this clonotype: At one of its ends the junction is not consistent with the germline gene, which may arise from a read error. V gene TRBV28 combines with J gene TRBJ2-3; 7 bases match TRBD1. The CDR3 is 19 amino acids. The V gene's germline CDR1 is MDHEN and CDR2 SYDVKM. The chain's CDR3 is CACSLFAGGRGFSTDTQFF. The CDR3 DNA sequence: TGTGCCTGCAGTTTATTCGCCGGAGGCAGGGGGTTTAGCACAGATACGCAGTTTTTT.

This clonotype was detected many times. The chain joins TRBV21-1 to TRBJ2-2; the D call in the table, TRBD1, was not verified against the DNA. TRBV21-1 is annotated as a pseudogene. This CDR3 has 18 residues. In nucleotides, the CDR3 is TGTGCCAGCAGCAAATCAAGGCGGACAGGGAGTAACACCGGGGAGCTGTTTTTT. Translated, it gives CASSKSRRTGSNTGELFF.

This clonotype has more than one count but fewer than ten. This may arise from a read error, as a much more abundant clone is one base away. The chain is built from TRBV6-1 and TRBJ1-1; no clear D gene. CDR1 and CDR2 from the germline V gene are MNHNS and SASEGT. This CDR3 has 11 amino acids. This chain's CDR3 is CASDRNTEALF. DNA for the CDR3: TGTGCCAGCGACCGGAACACTGAAGCTCTCTTT.

This clonotype was seen only once. The rearrangement links TRBV4-2 to TRBJ2-7, with a tentative D call TRBD1 (6 bases). CDR3 length: 14 residues. From germline, CDR1 is LGHNA and CDR2 YNFKEQ. The germline V and J ends were trimmed by 4 bases and 10 bases, with 20 bases remaining between them. In DNA, the CDR3 is TGTGCCAGCAGCCCGATAGGGGGTAGGGACGGACAGTACTTC. This sequence encodes CASSPIGGRDGQYF.

Of note for this clonotype: Without the conserved terminal phenylalanine or tryptophan, this CDR3 likely stems from a read error. The J gene is TRBJ2-7, the V gene TRBV20-1, with TRBD2 matching 8 bases. This CDR3 is 15 amino acids long. Per germline, CDR1 DFQATT and CDR2 SNEGSKA (reference sequence). The CDR3 loop is CSARAGGADGYGQYR. The CDR3, as DNA: TGCAGTGCTAGAGCGGGGGGGGCGGACGGCTACGGGCAGTACCGC.

Relative to its sample, this clonotype is medium-sized. The V and J genes are TRBV5-1 and TRBJ2-3; tentative D call: TRBD1 (6 bases). This CDR3 comprises 15 residues. In germline, CDR1 is SGHRS, CDR2 YFSETQ. V lost 4 bases to trimming and J lost 2 bases, with 14 bases between them. CDR3 coding DNA: TGCGCCAGCAGCCCCGGGACACAACCCACAGATACGCAGTATTTT. It codes for CASSPGTQPTDTQYF.

To note about this clonotype: The conserved final phenylalanine or tryptophan is absent from the CDR3, which likely points to a read error. The V call is TRBV7-9, the J call TRBJ1-5, with unresolved D. The CDR3 sequence is 12 residues long. The germline V gene encodes CDR1 SEHNR and CDR2 FQNEAQ (reference sequence). CDR3 region: CASSFSDQPQHS. CDR3 bases: TGTGCTAGCAGCTTTTCGGATCAGCCCCAGCATTCT.

A note on this clonotype: Sequence at one end of the junction differs from germline and may be a read error. J is TRBJ2-1 and V is TRBV6-5; D ambiguous. Germline V gene data show CDR1 as MNHEY and CDR2 as SVGAGI. The CDR3 runs to 15 residues. CDR3 bases: TGTGCCAGCAGTTACGCGAGCAGGATTCACTATGAGCAATCCTTC. Translation: CASSYASRIHYEQSF.

The chain links TRBV29-1 to TRBJ2-5, with 7 bases fitting TRBD1. The junction had 11 bases not matched to a gene; V was cut back by 6 bases and J by 10 bases. CDR1 and CDR2 (germline): SQVTM, ANQGSEA. The length of the CDR3 is 12 residues. The CDR3 loop reads CSVQGVRQIQYF. The CDR3 DNA is TGCAGCGTCCAGGGGGTACGACAGATCCAGTACTTC.

In regard to this clonotype: Since no conserved phenylalanine or tryptophan closes the CDR3, a read error is the likely cause. The genes are TRBV29-1 and TRBJ1-1; D unresolved. The CDR3 totals 14 residues. Trimming cost V 7 bases and J 1 base, with 16 bases left between them. The germline V gene encodes CDR1 SQVTM and CDR2 ANQGSEA. In nucleotides, the CDR3 is TGCAGCGCAGAAGGTGGCGGATCGAACACTGAAGCTTTCATT. As protein: CSAEGGGSNTEAFI.

In regard to this clonotype: At one end, the junction sequence differs from germline, possibly due to a read error. CDR3 sequence: CASSELKWRGIFTGEHFF. The CDR3 DNA reads TGTGCCAGCAGTGAGTTAAAATGGAGGGGGATATTCACGGGTGAGCACTTCTTC. This chain connects TRBV6-1 to TRBJ2-1; D may correspond to TRBD1 or TRBD2 (6 bases each). This CDR3 has 18 residues. Germline V gene sequence: CDR1 MNHNS, CDR2 SASEGT.

Comment on this clonotype: At one of its ends the junction is not consistent with the germline gene, which may arise from a read error. The chain links TRBV29-1 to TRBJ2-1; D is possibly TRBD1 (6 bases). This CDR3 has 13 amino acids. Germline values: CDR1 SQVTM, CDR2 ANQGSEA. The CDR3, as DNA: TGCAACGTTGAGGGGACACTAAACAATGAGCAGTTCTTC. Its protein is CNVEGTLNNEQFF.

On this clonotype itself: Compared with germline, one end of the junction differs, possibly owing to a read error. The chain carries TRBV6-5 and TRBJ1-1; D is undetermined. Germline values: CDR1 MNHEY, CDR2 SVGAGI. This CDR3 has 15 residues. As DNA, the CDR3 is TGTGCCAACAGTTACGAAGGTCAGGTGTCCACTGAAGCTTTCTTT. Amino acids: CANSYEGQVSTEAFF.

On this clonotype: A much bigger clone sits one base away, suggesting this may be a read error. The V gene is TRBV20-1, the J gene TRBJ1-6; D not resolved. Germline assignment: CDR1 DFQATT and CDR2 SNEGSKA (reference sequence). This CDR3 contains 13 residues. CDR3 amino acids: CSASGSGNSPPHF. The CDR3 DNA reads TGCAGTGCTTCTGGATCAGGCAATTCACCCCCCCACTTT.

The chain links TRBV7-9 to TRBJ2-7, with D perhaps matching TRBD1 or TRBD2 (5 bases each). Germline V gene data show CDR1 as SEHNR and CDR2 as FQNEAQ (reference sequence). The CDR3 runs 15 residues. Trimming pared 2 bases from V and 6 bases from J, leaving 17 bases between. As DNA, the CDR3 is TGTGCCAGCAGCTTACCTCGGGACCAGTACTGCGAGCAGTACTTC. Amino acid sequence: CASSLPRDQYCEQYF.

Turning to this clonotype: This likely comes from a read error, as the CDR3 has no conserved phenylalanine or tryptophan at its end. Because the CDR3's place on the DNA is in doubt, the DNA is left out and the CDR3 is given as listed by TCRdb. The rearrangement links TRBV12-3 or TRBV12-4 to TRBJ2-7. The CDR3 length is 14 residues, termini included. The CDR3 loop is CASSLLGSSYEQYI.

Turning to this clonotype: Its ends do not fully match the called genes, so a read error is possible. V and J are TRBV20-1 and TRBJ2-7, with 16 bases lining up with TRBD2. CDR1 is DFQATT and CDR2 is SNEGSKA in the germline V gene (reference sequence). The CDR3 spans 17 residues. The CDR3 DNA follows: TGCAGTGCTATGGGACTAGCGGGAGGGCCAAGCTCCTACAAGCAGTATTTC. Translation gives CSAMGLAGGPSSYKQYF.

The CDR3 protein is CASIHMGHGKLEAFF. The CDR3 bases are TGCGCCAGCATCCATATGGGACACGGGAAACTTGAAGCTTTCTTT. The V call is TRBV4-1, the J call TRBJ1-1, with a tentative D call TRBD1 (6 bases). CDR1 and CDR2 (germline): MGHRA, YSYEKL. CDR3 size: 15 residues. V lost 7 bases and J 7 bases, leaving 22 bases between the germline ends.

Concerning this clonotype: Likely a read error: the CDR3 ends without its conserved phenylalanine or tryptophan. This chain uses TRBV20-1 with TRBJ2-2, with D possibly TRBD2 on 7 matching bases. The CDR3 covers 14 residues. Trimming pared 5 bases from V and 7 bases from J, leaving 17 bases between. The germline gives CDR1 DFQATT, CDR2 SNEGSKA (reference sequence). This CDR3 reads CSAPRGAEGGELFL. The CDR3 DNA sequence: TGCAGTGCTCCTCGGGGGGCAGAGGGCGGGGAGCTGTTTCTT.

Points on this clonotype: The missing conserved phenylalanine or tryptophan at the end of this CDR3 makes a read error likely. This sequence joins TRBV29-1 and TRBJ2-1; D might be TRBD2 (5 bases). Germline CDR1 is SQVTM and CDR2 is ANQGSEA. CDR3 length equals 13 residues. CDR3 sequence reads: CSVEQSSYNEQFY. As DNA, the CDR3 is TGTAGCGTTGAACAGAGCTCCTACAATGAGCAGTTCTAC.

A single count supports this clonotype. Since no conserved phenylalanine or tryptophan closes the CDR3, a read error is the likely cause. No DNA is shown, since the ends of the CDR3 on it are uncertain; the CDR3 is the one TCRdb lists. This chain uses TRBV29-1 with TRBJ2-5; the listed D gene, TRBD1, was not tested against the DNA. Both ends counted, the CDR3 spans 15 residues. In germline, CDR1 is SQVTM, CDR2 ANQGSEA. CDR3 residues: CSAIGQGRLGETQYY.